This T cell receptor beta chain comes out of a study of OX40 agonist ivuxolimab in advanced cancers. Whole-study findings and limits: Low normalized T-cell clonal expansion was additionally recorded for some nonresponders. Patients with a partial response at 0.1-3.0 mg/kg had among the lowest clonal expansion.

Data came from immunoSEQ multiplex PCR; TCRdb stores just in-frame clones and leaves some out. The sample shows approximately 77,000 clones, roughly 80% of them seen only once. The CDR3 contains 15 residues. Trimming left V 6 bases short and J 4 bases short, with 13 bases between. Germline CDR1 reads SNHLY; CDR2 reads FYNNEI. A note on this clone: The target antigen is unknown.

The genes are TRBV2 and TRBJ1-6; D is uncertain. The material sequenced was CD4+ or CD8+ T cells sorted from blood, taken in a trial of the OX40 agonist ivuxolimab. The source is an adult with an advanced solid tumor such as melanoma, head and neck, liver or kidney cancer. In nucleotides, the CDR3 is TGTGCCAGCAGCCGCACCTCCTTTTATAATTCACCCCTCCACTTT. Its translation: CASSRTSFYNSPLHF.